This TCR beta chain is from a study of response to subunit inactivated influenza vaccine. In germline, CDR1 is ENHRY, CDR2 SYGVKD. The length of the CDR3 is 15 residues. Between the trimmed V and J ends, which lost 9 bases and 0 bases, there was a span of 15 bases. To note about this clonotype: As yet, its antigen is unknown.

TCRdb re-analysed the RT-PCR reads in MiXCR, keeping a single row per CDR3 protein. The sample holds more than 250,000 distinct CDR3 sequences, 21% seen once. Notes on the study in general: Authors suggested each seasonal influenza vaccination recruits few new T cells.

J is TRBJ2-1 and V is TRBV10-3, with D perhaps assigned TRBD1 or TRBD2 (6 bases each). The material was PBMCs from blood, obtained approximately 20 months after vaccination. The TCR originated in a man aged 50 to 69 who received an inactivated influenza vaccine. CDR3 in amino acids: CAIGGGTLSYNEQFF. The CDR3, as DNA: TGTGCCATTGGAGGGGGGACCCTCTCCTACAATGAGCAGTTCTTC.